This T cell receptor (beta chain) originates from a study of shared T cell receptors in the human thymus. Method: immunoSEQ multiplex PCR; TCRdb's copy keeps in-frame clones and lacks some. This sample has 700,000 to 750,000 clones, with 75% to 90% found just once. These data also formed part of another study, on human thymus T cells. That paper notes: Donation came from healthy Finnish infants having corrective surgery for congenital heart defects. Corrective heart surgery yielded the resections from which the thymus tissue came. The authors found apparently biased V and J gene usage in thymic and blood repertoires. There were highly overlapping thymic repertoires among unrelated individuals, as related research reported.

This TCR was recovered from a girl under three years old with a congenital heart defect. Sequenced: thymocytes.

The CDR3 loop is CASSSRDRGYEKLFF. In DNA, the CDR3 is TGTGCCAGCTCATCGCGGGACAGGGGCTATGAAAAACTGTTTTTT. The chain uses TRBV18 and TRBJ1-4; 10 nucleotides align to TRBD1. The germline V gene encodes CDR1 KGHSH and CDR2 LQKENI. This CDR3 is 15 amino acids long. V shed 5 bases, J shed 6 bases, and the junction held 6 bases outside the gene matches. The full variable domain, with the rest looked up from reference TRBV18 and TRBJ1-4, is NAGVMQNPRHLVRRRGQEARLRCSPMKGHSHVYWYRQLPEEGLKFMVYLQKENIIDESGMPKERFSAEFPKEGPSILRIQQVVRGDSAAYFCASSSRDRGYEKLFFGSGTQLSVL.